This T cell receptor beta chain was captured in a study of blood T cell repertoires in COVID-19. Across the study: The samples span acute and convalescent COVID-19 from the United States, Italy and Spain. PBMCs, B-cell-depleted T cells, or T cells were the source of the cDNA or gDNA that made up the material.

In the authors' methods: Estimated nucleated cell counts came from reference gene primer amplification. The protocol was immunoSEQ multiplex PCR, while the TCRdb copy is restricted to in-frame clones and leaves out a portion. V and J calls plus clone size are reproduced from that table; the DNA served to infer D and trimming. The data show 55,000 to 80,000 clones, with 80% to 90% seen just once and 2.7% held by the top ten. This clone was seen just once. Germline values: CDR1 SGHAT, CDR2 FQNNGV. The CDR3 runs to 15 residues. V lost 5 bases and J lost 0; bases outside the gene matches: 4. This TCR was sampled from a man in his forties or fifties with acute or convalescent COVID-19. The rearrangement joins TRBV11-2 to TRBJ1-3; 7 nucleotides align to TRBD1. The sequenced sample was peripheral blood. CDR3 nucleotide sequence: TGTGCCAGCAGCCTGGGACAGAACTCTGGAAACACCATATATTTT. Protein product: CASSLGQNSGNTIYF.